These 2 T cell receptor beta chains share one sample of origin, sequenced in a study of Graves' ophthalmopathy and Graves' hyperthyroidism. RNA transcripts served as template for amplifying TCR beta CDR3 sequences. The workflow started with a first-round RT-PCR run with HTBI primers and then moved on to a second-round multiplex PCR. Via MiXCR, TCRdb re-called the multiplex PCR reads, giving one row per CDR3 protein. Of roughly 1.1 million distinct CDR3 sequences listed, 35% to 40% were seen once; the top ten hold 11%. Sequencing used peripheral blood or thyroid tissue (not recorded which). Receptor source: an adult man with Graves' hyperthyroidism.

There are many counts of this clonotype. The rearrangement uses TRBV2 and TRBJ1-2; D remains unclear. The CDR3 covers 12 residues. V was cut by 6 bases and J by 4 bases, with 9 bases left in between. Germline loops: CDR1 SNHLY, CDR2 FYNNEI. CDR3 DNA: TGTGCCAGCAGAGACCGAACCTATGGCTACACCTTC. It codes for CASRDRTYGYTF.

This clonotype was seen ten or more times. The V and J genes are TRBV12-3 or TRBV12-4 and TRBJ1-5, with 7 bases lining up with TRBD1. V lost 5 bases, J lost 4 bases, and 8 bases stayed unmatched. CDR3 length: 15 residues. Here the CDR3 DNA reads TGTGCCAGCAGTCTCCTTCCAGGGGGTAATCAGCCCCAGCATTTT. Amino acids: CASSLLPGGNQPQHF.